The entry that follows covers one TCR beta chain sequence. The target antigen is unknown. TCRdb's copy holds only in-frame clones and misses some; the assay was immunoSEQ multiplex PCR. The repertoire holds over 150,000 clones, with around 84% as singletons. The record originates from a study of cytomegalovirus exposure and HLA in healthy donors. Points from the study as a whole: The study recorded 150 to 200 TCR beta chains that were cytomegalovirus-associated.

Germline values: CDR1 SGHRS, CDR2 YFSETQ. The V end was cut by 0 bases, the J end by 7 bases, with 5 bases between. There are 12 residues in the CDR3. Sequencing was carried out using PBMCs. The genes are TRBV5-1 and TRBJ2-4; no firm D call. The clonotype was recovered from a human donor in good health. In DNA form, the CDR3 reads TGCGCCAGCAGCTTGGACTCGAACATTCAGTACTTC. Translating gives CASSLDSNIQYF.